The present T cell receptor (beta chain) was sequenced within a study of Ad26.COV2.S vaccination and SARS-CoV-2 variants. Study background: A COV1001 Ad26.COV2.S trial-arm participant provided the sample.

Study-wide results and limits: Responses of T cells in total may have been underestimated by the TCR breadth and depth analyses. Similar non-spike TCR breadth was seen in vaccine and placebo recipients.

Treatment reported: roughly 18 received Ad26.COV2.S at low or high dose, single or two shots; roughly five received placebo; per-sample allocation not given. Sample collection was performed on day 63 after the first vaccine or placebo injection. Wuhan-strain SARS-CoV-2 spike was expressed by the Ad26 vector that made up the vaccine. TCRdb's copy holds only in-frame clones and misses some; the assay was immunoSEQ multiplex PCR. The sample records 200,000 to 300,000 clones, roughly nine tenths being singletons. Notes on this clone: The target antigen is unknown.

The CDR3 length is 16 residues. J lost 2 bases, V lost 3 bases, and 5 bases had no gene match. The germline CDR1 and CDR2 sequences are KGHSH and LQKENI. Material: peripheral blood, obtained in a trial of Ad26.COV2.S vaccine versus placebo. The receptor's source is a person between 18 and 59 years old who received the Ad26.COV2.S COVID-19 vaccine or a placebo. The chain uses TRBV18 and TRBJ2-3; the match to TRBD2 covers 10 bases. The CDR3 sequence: CASSPPGTSVTDTQYF. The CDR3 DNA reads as TGTGCCAGCTCACCTCCCGGGACTAGCGTCACAGATACGCAGTATTTT.